This T cell receptor (beta chain) was captured in a study of T cell responses to AZD1222 COVID-19 vaccine. Study details: Timing groups of about 4 and about 12 weeks for second doses were pooled.

This table comes from immunoSEQ multiplex PCR, and its TCRdb copy is limited to in-frame clones, with some not included. The sample includes around 110,000 clones, about 92% seen only once; the top ten take under 3.5%. Germline V lookup: CDR1 SGHDN, CDR2 FVKESK. V dropped 0 bases and J dropped 7; count of bases not matched to a gene: 9. This CDR3 region has 17 residues. Notes on the study in general: There were vaccine-associated CD4 TCRs across spike, dominant at 160-218 and 743-854. It should be noted that donors were predominantly white British and more often female, and clonal diversity was possibly underestimated. Within unmutated variant regions lay the reported targets of nearly half of spike-specific TCRs.

As concerns this clone: Its antigen is still unknown.

The J gene is TRBJ2-2, the V gene TRBV14; 9 nucleotides line up with TRBD2. Here the sequenced sample was peripheral blood, taken on day 0 of AZD1222 vaccination. This sequence originates from an adult in good health. CDR3 amino acids: CASSQDRRGRASGELFF. The CDR3 coding sequence is TGTGCCAGCAGCCAAGATCGTCGCGGGAGGGCCAGCGGGGAGCTGTTTTTT.